Listed below are T cell receptor beta chains from one sample, sequenced in a study of cytomegalovirus exposure and HLA in healthy donors. Sequencing used immunoSEQ multiplex PCR; TCRdb keeps in-frame clones, though not all of them. Of around 150,000 clones listed, around nine tenths were seen once; the top ten hold almost 8%. The sequenced sample was PBMCs. Receptors originate from a woman between 18 and 29 years old in good health and CMV-seropositive. CDR3s include the opening cysteine and the closing phenylalanine or tryptophan. The D gene is left open where the match is weak. Clone size is stated in some rows and not others, as once, few, many or a class when expanded.

CASSVGGRGDGGYTF	TGTGCCAGCAGCGTAGGGGGCAGGGGGGACGGTGGCTACACCTTC	TRBD1	TRBV9	TRBJ1-2	once
CASSFGTSGNPYEQYF	TGTGCCAGCAGCTTCGGGACTAGCGGCAATCCCTACGAGCAGTACTTC	TRBD2	TRBV7-9	TRBJ2-7	.
CASSLIAASGGTQYF	TGTGCCAGCAGCTTAATAGCGGCTAGCGGGGGTACGCAGTATTTT	TRBD2	TRBV7-3	TRBJ2-3	.
CASSLARWRANTEAFF	TGTGCCAGCAGCTTAGCTCGATGGCGGGCGAACACTGAAGCTTTCTTT	.	TRBV7-8	TRBJ1-1	.
CASSLGTYGQEQYF	TGTGCCAGCAGCTTAGGGACATATGGACAGGAGCAGTACTTC	.	TRBV7-3	TRBJ2-7	medium-sized
CATSRDVGGAMNF	TGTGCCACCAGCAGAGATGTGGGAGGAGCAATGAACTTC	.	TRBV15	TRBJ2-7	once
CAWSAGSNQPQHF	TGTGCCTGGAGTGCAGGGAGCAATCAGCCCCAGCATTTT	.	TRBV30	TRBJ1-5	.
CAWSGPGDRGYVYGYTF	TGTGCCTGGAGTGGACCCGGAGACAGGGGTTATGTTTATGGCTACACCTTC	TRBD1	TRBV30	TRBJ1-2	.
CASSLGTGETGYTF	TGTGCCAGCAGCCTAGGGACAGGGGAGACTGGCTACACCTTC	TRBD1	TRBV7-3	TRBJ1-2	.
CASSESLGESLSYNEQFF	TGCGCCAGCAGTGAGTCCCTCGGGGAGAGCCTCTCCTACAATGAGCAGTTCTTC	.	TRBV10-1	TRBJ2-1	once
CASSLILTGSGNTIYF	TGTGCCAGCAGCCTCATATTGACAGGCTCTGGAAACACCATATATTTT	.	TRBV4-2	TRBJ1-3	.
CASSLRGNQETQYF	TGTGCCAGCAGCCTTCGGGGGAACCAAGAGACCCAGTACTTC	.	TRBV5-4	TRBJ2-5	.
CASSESLTGSTSYEQYF	TGCGCCAGCAGTGAGTCGTTGACAGGGTCAACTTCCTACGAGCAGTACTTC	TRBD1	TRBV10-1	TRBJ2-7	once
CASSLDRVNTGELFF	TGTGCCAGCAGCTTAGACAGGGTGAACACCGGGGAGCTGTTTTTT	.	TRBV7-9	TRBJ2-2	.
CASSVGNSGYEQYF	TGTGCCAGCAGCGTAGGAAATAGCGGCTACGAGCAGTACTTC	.	TRBV9	TRBJ2-7	.
CASSEGGTGELFF	TGTGCCAGCAGTGAGGGGGGGACCGGGGAGCTGTTTTTT	TRBD2	TRBV6-1	TRBJ2-2	.
CASSSRPNILAGGPGTQYF	TGTGCCAGCAGCTCTCGACCGAATATACTAGCGGGGGGGCCCGGGACCCAGTACTTC	TRBD2	TRBV7-2	TRBJ2-5	.
CASSEGRQNSNQPQHF	TGTGCCAGCAGTGAAGGCAGACAGAATAGCAATCAGCCCCAGCATTTT	.	TRBV6-1	TRBJ1-5	.
CASDHPGEGETQYF	TGTGCCAGCGACCACCCCGGGGAAGGCGAGACCCAGTACTTC	.	TRBV7-9	TRBJ2-5	.
CASSLFGQGSYEQYF	TGTGCCAGCAGTTTATTTGGACAGGGGAGTTACGAGCAGTACTTC	TRBD1	TRBV28	TRBJ2-7	.
CASSPDRGEYGYTF	TGTGCCAGCAGTCCGGACAGGGGGGAATATGGCTACACCTTC	TRBD1	TRBV6-1	TRBJ1-2	.
CASSLTVIAEKLFF	TGTGCCAGCAGTTTGACAGTCATCGCTGAAAAACTGTTTTTT	.	TRBV27	TRBJ1-4	.
CASRTVAGWGDTQYF	TGTGCCAGCAGAACGGTAGCGGGGTGGGGAGATACGCAGTATTTT	TRBD2	TRBV27	TRBJ2-3	once
CASSPRREYGYTF	TGTGCCAGCAGCCCCCGGAGGGAGTATGGCTACACCTTC	.	TRBV9	TRBJ1-2	.
CASSPPGAPPQLRYTF	TGTGCCAGCTCACCCCCAGGGGCTCCTCCCCAACTGCGCTACACCTTC	.	TRBV18	TRBJ1-2	few
CASSVRQTDNSPLHF	TGTGCCAGCAGTGTAAGGCAGACAGATAATTCACCCCTCCACTTT	.	TRBV2	TRBJ1-6	.
CASSPGLAGYNEQFF	TGTGCCAGCAGCCCGGGACTAGCGGGATACAATGAGCAGTTCTTC	TRBD2	TRBV14	TRBJ2-1	.
CASSYSSDGGYTF	TGTGCCAGCAGTTACTCAAGCGACGGCGGCTACACCTTC	.	TRBV6-5	TRBJ1-2	.
CASSRDSTGNTIYF	TGTGCCAGCTCACGTGACAGTACTGGAAACACCATATATTTT	.	TRBV18	TRBJ1-3	.
CAISERWSNQPQHF	TGTGCCATCAGTGAACGGTGGAGCAATCAGCCCCAGCATTTT	.	TRBV10-3	TRBJ1-5	.
CASSRRASGNYEQYF	TGCGCCAGCAGCCGGAGGGCTAGCGGGAACTACGAGCAGTACTTC	TRBD2	TRBV4-1	TRBJ2-7	.
CASRYRDNYGYTF	TGTGCCAGCAGGTACAGGGATAACTATGGCTACACCTTC	.	TRBV7-9	TRBJ1-2	.
CASSLGGTSREQYF	TGCGCCAGCAGCTTGGGGGGAACTAGCCGCGAGCAGTACTTC	.	TRBV5-1	TRBJ2-7	.
CASSTRTSGGPTEQFF	TGTGCCAGCAGTACCCGGACTAGCGGGGGGCCGACTGAGCAGTTCTTC	TRBD2	TRBV27	TRBJ2-1	.
CASSQDRGSYEQYF	TGCGCCAGCAGCCAAGACAGGGGATCCTACGAGCAGTACTTC	.	TRBV4-1	TRBJ2-7	.
CASSLVAGGNSPLHF	TGTGCCAGCAGCTTGGTGGCAGGGGGAAATTCACCCCTCCACTTT	TRBD1	TRBV5-6	TRBJ1-6	.
CSALDYNEQFF	TGCAGCGCACTAGATTACAATGAGCAGTTCTTC	.	TRBV20-1	TRBJ2-1	.